This is a list of T cell receptor beta chains from one sample in a study of blood T cell repertoires in COVID-19. Profiling relied on immunoSEQ multiplex PCR, and the TCRdb table lists in-frame clones only, not all of them. The sample lists around 150,000 clones; about 88% were seen once. Input material: peripheral blood. These receptors were taken from a man between 18 and 35 years old with acute or convalescent COVID-19. CDR3s include the opening cysteine and the closing phenylalanine or tryptophan. D genes are given only for firm matches. Size values are once, few and many counts, or a class for expanded clones, and some rows have none.

D gene	CDR3 length	V gene	clone size	J gene	CDR3 DNA	CDR3 protein
-	18	TRBV9	-	TRBJ2-1	TGTGCCAGCAGCGAGTCTTTACAGGAGGGACTCTCCTACAATGAGCAGTTCTTC	CASSESLQEGLSYNEQFF
TRBD1	14	TRBV28	once	TRBJ1-5	TGTGCCAGCAGTTCAGGGGGAAGCAATCAGCCCCAGCATTTT	CASSSGGSNQPQHF
TRBD1	16	TRBV6-1	-	TRBJ1-5	TGTGCCAGCAGTGACGACAGGGTCCTAGCTAATCAGCCCCAGCATTTT	CASSDDRVLANQPQHF
TRBD1	20	TRBV4-1	-	TRBJ2-7	TGCGCCAGCAGCCAAGATAACCGGGTTTATATAGGGACAGGAGCCGACGAGCAGTACTTC	CASSQDNRVYIGTGADEQYF
TRBD1	15	TRBV14	-	TRBJ1-2	TGTGCCAGCAGCCCAGGGACAGGGTCTAACTATGGCTACACCTTC	CASSPGTGSNYGYTF
-	14	TRBV5-6	-	TRBJ1-4	TGTGCCAGCAGCTTGGACAGGTCTGTTGAAAAACTGTTTTTT	CASSLDRSVEKLFF
-	14	TRBV5-4	-	TRBJ2-1	TGTGCCAGCAGCCCTAGCTATCCCGGGAATGAGCAGTTCTTC	CASSPSYPGNEQFF
TRBD1	16	TRBV4-2	-	TRBJ1-2	TGTGCCAGCAGCCAAAAGGGGACAGGGGGCGGTTATGGCTACACCTTC	CASSQKGTGGGYGYTF
-	15	TRBV3-1/TRBV3-2	-	TRBJ1-5	TGTGCCAGCAGCCAAGATGGGGGGGGCGGTCAGCCCCAGCATTTT	CASSQDGGGGQPQHF
-	15	TRBV6-5	-	TRBJ1-5	TGTGCCAGCAGTTACTCGATCACAGGGAATCAGCCCCAGCATTTT	CASSYSITGNQPQHF
-	15	TRBV11-2	-	TRBJ2-1	TGTGCCAGCAGCCGCCAGGGTATTATCTACAATGAGCAGTTCTTC	CASSRQGIIYNEQFF
TRBD1	12	TRBV29-1	-	TRBJ2-2	TGCAGCGTCACAGGGGGCACCGGGGAGCTGTTTTTT	CSVTGGTGELFF
TRBD1	12	TRBV30	few	TRBJ1-5	TGTGCCTGGAGTCAGGGGGGTCAGCCCCAGCATTTT	CAWSQGGQPQHF
-	15	TRBV5-1	-	TRBJ1-4	TGCGCCAGCAGCGGGGACACCCAAACCGAGGAAAAACTGTTTTTT	CASSGDTQTEEKLFF
TRBD1	17	TRBV4-1	-	TRBJ2-2	TGCGCCAGCAGCCAAGAGTGGACAGGGGCGAACACCGGGGAGCTGTTTTTT	CASSQEWTGANTGELFF
TRBD1	15	TRBV19	once	TRBJ2-2	TGTGCCAGTAGTACCCAGGACAGGGCGGCCGGGGAGCTGTTTTTT	CASSTQDRAAGELFF
TRBD1	15	TRBV7-2	-	TRBJ1-5	TGTGCCAGCAGCCTGGGGACAGGGGTCAATCAGCCCCAGCATTTT	CASSLGTGVNQPQHF
TRBD1	15	TRBV5-1	-	TRBJ2-1	TGCGCCAGCAGGGCCGGGACAGCCTTCCCCCACGGGCAGTTCTTC	CASRAGTAFPHGQFF
TRBD1	15	TRBV5-1	-	TRBJ1-3	TGCGCCAGCAGCTTGGTCGCAGGGGGCGGAAACACCATATATTTT	CASSLVAGGGNTIYF
-	13	TRBV7-8	-	TRBJ2-5	TGTGCCAGCAGCTTATTAACAGTAGAGACCCAGTACTTC	CASSLLTVETQYF
TRBD1	13	TRBV29-1	-	TRBJ1-5	TGCAGCGTTGGACAGGGGAAGGGGCAGCCCCAGCATTTT	CSVGQGKGQPQHF
TRBD1	14	TRBV5-1	-	TRBJ2-1	TGCGCCAGCAGGACAGGGCTTTTCGTAAGTGAGCAGTTCTTC	CASRTGLFVSEQFF
-	14	TRBV7-2	-	TRBJ1-1	TGTGCCAGCAGCTCGCGAGGCGGGGCCACTGAAGCTTTCTTT	CASSSRGGATEAFF
TRBD1	17	TRBV7-3	-	TRBJ2-1	TGTGCCAGCAGCTTAACGGGCGGGACAGGGGGCGTAAATGAGCAGTTCTTC	CASSLTGGTGGVNEQFF
-	14	TRBV6-1	-	TRBJ1-1	TGTGCCAGCAGTGAGGGGGGTCGAAGGGCTGAAGCTTTCTTT	CASSEGGRRAEAFF
TRBD2	18	TRBV27	-	TRBJ2-2	TGTGCCAGCAGCTCCTTCCCGATAGCGGGGCCGAACACCGGGGAGCTGTTTTTT	CASSSFPIAGPNTGELFF
-	16	TRBV7-3	-	TRBJ2-3	TGTGCCAGCAGCCTAGGAGTGGACAGTTCCACAGATACGCAGTATTTT	CASSLGVDSSTDTQYF
-	14	TRBV7-2	-	TRBJ2-2	TGTGCCAGCAGCTTAACGGGGGGCCCCGGGGAGCTGTTTTTT	CASSLTGGPGELFF
TRBD1	15	TRBV25-1	-	TRBJ2-1	TGTGCCAGCAGTGGATACAGGGGCCGCCTTATTGAGCAGTTCTTC	CASSGYRGRLIEQFF
TRBD2	15	TRBV10-2	-	TRBJ2-3	TGCGCCAGCAGCCAGCGACTAGCGGGGGTATATACGCAGTATTTT	CASSQRLAGVYTQYF
TRBD1	16	TRBV11-2	once	TRBJ2-2	TGTGCCAGCAGCTTACGGCTGGGACAGGGTGCCGGGGAGCTGTTTTTT	CASSLRLGQGAGELFF
-	15	TRBV11-2	-	TRBJ2-4	TGTGCCAGCAGCTTCAACAGCCAAGGGGGAAACATTCAGTACTTC	CASSFNSQGGNIQYF
TRBD1	16	TRBV7-9	-	TRBJ2-1	TGTGCCAGCAGCTTAGTACGCAGGGGGCCCTACAATGAGCAGTTCTTC	CASSLVRRGPYNEQFF
TRBD1	16	TRBV29-1	-	TRBJ2-6	TGCAGCGTGCTTCCGGGACAGGGGTCTGGGGCCAACGTCCTGACTTTC	CSVLPGQGSGANVLTF
TRBD1	15	TRBV5-5	few	TRBJ1-5	TGTGCCAGCAGCCGGGGGACAGGACCCAATCAGCCCCAGCATTTT	CASSRGTGPNQPQHF
TRBD2	17	TRBV4-1	-	TRBJ2-1	TGCGCCAGCAGCCCCATGGGGAGCGGGGGGCCTTTTTATGAGCAGTTCTTC	CASSPMGSGGPFYEQFF
-	13	TRBV29-1	-	TRBJ1-1	TGCAGCGTTGCTAGGGGCCAGAACACTGAAGCTTTCTTT	CSVARGQNTEAFF
-	16	TRBV3-1/TRBV3-2	-	TRBJ2-6	TGTGCCAGCAGCCAAGATTTGAGCTCTGGGGCCAACGTCCTGACTTTC	CASSQDLSSGANVLTF
-	16	TRBV2	-	TRBJ2-2	TGTGCCAGCAGGAGCGCCGGGACATCGAACACCGGGGAGCTGTTTTTT	CASRSAGTSNTGELFF
TRBD1	14	TRBV10-2	-	TRBJ1-1	TGCGCCAGCAGGCAGGGACAGGGATCTTACGAAGCTTTCTTT	CASRQGQGSYEAFF
-	16	TRBV18	-	TRBJ1-2	TGTGCCAGCTCACCACAGGGGGTGAGTTCTAACTATGGCTACACCTTC	CASSPQGVSSNYGYTF
-	18	TRBV2	-	TRBJ1-5	TGTGCCAGCAGCGGGACACGTTCCGGGGGGCATAGCAATCAGCCCCAGCATTTT	CASSGTRSGGHSNQPQHF
TRBD2	15	TRBV6-4	-	TRBJ2-1	TGTGCCAGCAGTGCCTCGACGGGGGGGTCAAATGAGCAGTTCTTC	CASSASTGGSNEQFF
TRBD1	14	TRBV7-3	-	TRBJ1-2	TGTGCCAGCAGCTCAGACAGGGGTTGGGGTGGCTACACCTTC	CASSSDRGWGGYTF
TRBD1	13	TRBV10-3	-	TRBJ2-5	TGTGCCATCAGACAGGGGGGTCAAGAGACCCAGTACTTC	CAIRQGGQETQYF
-	14	TRBV28	-	TRBJ2-6	TGTGCCAGCAGCTCAGGGTCTGGGGCCAACGTCCTGACTTTC	CASSSGSGANVLTF
TRBD1	18	TRBV9	-	TRBJ2-1	TGTGCCAGCAGCGTAGGAGAGCTCCGGGACAGAGCCTACAATGAGCAGTTCTTC	CASSVGELRDRAYNEQFF
-	17	TRBV18	-	TRBJ2-5	TGTGCCAGCTCACCACCGATGGCAGGATGGGAGGTGGAGACCCAGTACTTC	CASSPPMAGWEVETQYF
-	17	TRBV4-2	few	TRBJ1-3	TGTGCCAGCAGCCAGGAAGGGGCCAGGGTCTCTGGAAACACCATATATTTT	CASSQEGARVSGNTIYF
-	15	TRBV19	-	TRBJ2-1	TGTGCCAGTAGCCCTGACGGGGGCTCCTACAATGAGCAGTTCTTC	CASSPDGGSYNEQFF
-	15	TRBV9	once	TRBJ2-2	TGTGCCAGCAGGCGAGGGACTGAGAACACCGGGGAGCTGTTTTTT	CASRRGTENTGELFF
-	16	TRBV19	-	TRBJ2-1	TGTGCCAGTAGTATTTGGGGGGGCCCGGTTATTAATGAGCAGTTCTTC	CASSIWGGPVINEQFF
TRBD1	16	TRBV3-1/TRBV3-2	few	TRBJ1-2	TGTGCCAGCAGCCCCAGGACAGGGGGCCCTTTTGGTGGCTACACCTTC	CASSPRTGGPFGGYTF
-	12	TRBV6-5	-	TRBJ1-1	TGTGCCAGCAGCGCCGGGAACACTGAAGCTTTCTTT	CASSAGNTEAFF